This record covers a single TCR beta chain. Its recognized antigen is unknown. No quality values exist for individual bases; no much larger clone is one base distant. The immunoSEQ Assay, a bias-controlled multiplex PCR, was used to amplify TCRbeta CDR3 regions from genomic DNA. Turning to the authors' computational methods: Nucleated cell counts per sample were estimated from amplification of reference gene primers within the assay. To quantify the absolute abundance of each unique TCRbeta CDR3 rearrangement, sequence reads were collapsed and filtered. For each sample, productive Simpson clonality was calculated by taking the square root of Simpson's diversity index across productive rearrangements. This immuneACCESS table, as held by TCRdb, lists in-frame sequences with V and J called but not all clones. Of the missing ones, under half trace to an unresolved V gene in checked studies; the others have no known cause. V and J calls and clone size are copied from that table; D and trimming were computed from the DNA. Within this sample are over 100,000 clones, with about 72% of them counted one time only. Jointly, the top ten make up 9.8% of the sample.

Each collaborating institution followed its own protocols to collect whole blood in K2EDTA tubes. For TCRbeta analysis, collaborators shipped samples as frozen whole blood, isolated PBMCs, or DNA extracted from either of those sample types. These data belong to a study of blood T cell repertoires in COVID-19 (dated by TCRdb to between 2020 and 2021). Regarding the complete study: Collaborator samples came from the United States, Italy and Spain and covered acute and convalescent phases of COVID-19. The prospective study material was composed of cDNA or gDNA derived from T cells, B-cell-depleted T cells, or PBMCs. Subjects who had been exposed to COVID-19, were actively infected with it, or had recovered from it provided the deeply sampled blood TCRbeta repertoires that made up the dataset. A freely available public database, intended as a resource for researchers studying the immune response to SARS-CoV-2, is where the repertoires were released. Samples came from the ongoing ImmuneRACE study (first 160 participants) plus 1,254 subjects from 6 global collaborators. The sample metadata nearly always contained a de-identified subject ID, COVID-19 status, age in years and sex. HLA class I and class II types, where available, came from metadata supplied by the sample provider rather than from assay-based typing.

Summary of the overall study and its limitations: The quantity of clinical and demographic metadata differed by source and by participant and was supplied without curation.

The V end gives up 7 bases and the J end 6 bases, leaving 12 bases in the junction not matched to a gene. Taken from the germline V gene, the CDR1 and CDR2 loops are SNHLY and FYNNEI. The CDR3 sequence holds 15 residues, the cysteine and phenylalanine included. Only CDR3 DNA remains: 45 bases, in frame from the first base. This chain joins TRBV2 to TRBJ1-5, with 7 central nucleotides matching TRBD1. This clonotype originated in a man aged 60 to 69 with active or convalescent COVID-19. The sample taken for sequencing was peripheral blood. The CDR3 is CASTQGGQGSQPQHF. The DNA reads TGTGCCAGCACTCAGGGGGGTCAGGGAAGTCAGCCCCAGCATTTT.